Listed below are T cell receptor beta chains from one sample, sequenced in a study of blood T cell repertoires in COVID-19. Sequencing was performed with immunoSEQ multiplex PCR; in TCRdb, only in-frame clones are kept and a portion is missing. The table records 200,000 to 250,000 clones, over 80% of them present only once. Sequencing was done on a sample of peripheral blood. Receptors were obtained from a woman aged 30 to 39 with COVID-19, enrolled during active disease. Each CDR3 is given with its conserved first and last residue. D genes are given only for firm matches. For some rows the clone size is stated as once, few or many, or as a class when expanded; others skip it.

D,J,V,size,CDR3,DNA
NA,TRBJ2-1,TRBV14,NA,CASSQELDNEQFF,TGTGCCAGCAGCCAAGAACTGGACAATGAGCAGTTCTTC
TRBD1,TRBJ2-5,TRBV5-1,NA,CASSQRQGNYPLETQYF,TGCGCCAGCAGCCAACGACAGGGGAATTATCCTTTAGAGACCCAGTACTTC
TRBD2,TRBJ2-2,TRBV15,NA,CATSRNRLAGTTGELFF,TGTGCCACCAGCAGAAATAGACTAGCGGGGACAACCGGGGAGCTGTTTTTT
NA,TRBJ2-3,TRBV20-1,few,CSASSTDTQYF,TGCAGTGCTAGCTCCACAGATACGCAGTATTTT
NA,TRBJ1-5,TRBV6-2/TRBV6-3,few,CASSRLRSGLTSVEPQHF,TGTGCCAGCAGTCGGCTCCGGTCGGGACTCACTTCCGTGGAGCCCCAGCATTTT
TRBD1,TRBJ1-2,TRBV5-6,NA,CASNLDRANYGYTF,TGTGCCAGCAACCTCGACAGGGCGAACTATGGCTACACCTTC
NA,TRBJ1-5,TRBV6-1,once,CASSDGYSNQPQHF,TGTGCCAGCAGTGACGGGTATAGCAATCAGCCCCAGCATTTT
NA,TRBJ1-6,TRBV7-3,NA,CASSSQPGDGSPLHF,TGTGCCAGCAGCTCCCAGCCAGGGGACGGATCACCCCTCCACTTT
TRBD1,TRBJ1-2,TRBV5-1,NA,CASSLGQGARGYTF,TGCGCCAGCAGCCTAGGACAGGGGGCGAGGGGCTACACCTTC
TRBD1,TRBJ1-6,TRBV5-8,NA,CASSRDRVDSPLHF,TGTGCCAGCAGCCGGGACAGGGTTGATTCACCCCTCCACTTT
NA,TRBJ2-4,TRBV4-1,few,CASSQALRLGVAKNIQYF,TGCGCCAGCAGCCAAGCTCTCCGATTAGGGGTCGCCAAAAACATTCAGTACTTC